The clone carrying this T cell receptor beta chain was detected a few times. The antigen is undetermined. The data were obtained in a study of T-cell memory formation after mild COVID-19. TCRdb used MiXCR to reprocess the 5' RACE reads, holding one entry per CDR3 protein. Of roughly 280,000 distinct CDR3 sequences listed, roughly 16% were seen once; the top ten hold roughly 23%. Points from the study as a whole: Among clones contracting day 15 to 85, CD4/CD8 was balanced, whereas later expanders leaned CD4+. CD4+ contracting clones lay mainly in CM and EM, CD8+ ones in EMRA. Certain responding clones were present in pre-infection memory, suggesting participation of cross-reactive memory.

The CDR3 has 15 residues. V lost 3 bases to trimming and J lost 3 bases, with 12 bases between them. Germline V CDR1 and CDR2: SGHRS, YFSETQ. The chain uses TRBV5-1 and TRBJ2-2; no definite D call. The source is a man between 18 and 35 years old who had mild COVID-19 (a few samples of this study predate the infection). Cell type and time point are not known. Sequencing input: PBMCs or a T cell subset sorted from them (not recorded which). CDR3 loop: CASSYGATDTGELFF. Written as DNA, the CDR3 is TGCGCCAGCAGCTACGGAGCGACGGACACCGGGGAGCTGTTTTTT. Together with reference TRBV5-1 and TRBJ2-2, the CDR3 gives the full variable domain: KAGVTQTPRYLIKTRGQQVTLSCSPISGHRSVSWYQQTPGQGLQFLFEYFSETQRNKGNFPGRFSGRQFSNSRSEMNVSTLELGDSALYLCASSYGATDTGELFFGEGSRLTVL.